The rows below give T cell receptor beta chains drawn from one sample of a study of blood T cell repertoires in COVID-19. Profiled with immunoSEQ multiplex PCR; TCRdb holds only in-frame clones, not every one. The sample lists 28,000 or so clones; roughly 85% were seen once. Sequencing was done on a sample of peripheral blood. Source of these receptors: a human donor in a cohort sampled during active COVID-19. The CDR3 runs from the conserved cysteine through the conserved F or W. The order of the fields is J gene, V gene, CDR3 protein.

TRBJ2-2,TRBV11-3,CASSARDRGTGELFF
TRBJ2-1,TRBV5-1,CASSIKREGLTANEQFF
TRBJ2-3,TRBV5-4,CASSWGGGTDTQYF
TRBJ2-1,TRBV6-4,CASSLLAGEYNEQFF
TRBJ1-2,TRBV28,CASSLRTGGYTF
TRBJ2-2,TRBV11-2,CASSYTNTGELFF
TRBJ1-1,TRBV30,CVVERGGTEAFF
TRBJ2-1,TRBV6-2/TRBV6-3,CASSYYAGGRANNEQFF
TRBJ2-7,TRBV11-3,CASSLDGTSPPSEQYF
TRBJ1-2,TRBV7-2,CASSQGANYGYTF
TRBJ2-3,TRBV9,CASSASGREDTQYF
TRBJ2-1,TRBV3-1/TRBV3-2,CASSPGRAGEQFF
TRBJ2-6,TRBV18,CASSRLSGANVLTF
TRBJ2-1,TRBV9,CASSSRLAGGPRAPYNEQFF
TRBJ1-1,TRBV19,CASSIAGSEAFF
TRBJ2-1,TRBV6-1,CASSALAGMGINEQFF
TRBJ1-4,TRBV6-5,CASSREKLFF
TRBJ2-3,TRBV6-1,CASSDRGTGGTDTQYF
TRBJ2-7,TRBV5-1,CASSPLNEGYEQYF
TRBJ1-1,TRBV5-5,CASSWTGTPEAFF
TRBJ2-5,TRBV19,CASDTGDGRSGRTQYF
TRBJ2-7,TRBV20-1,CSASRAGSSYEQYF
TRBJ2-1,TRBV4-2,CASSPTSGGARGNNEQFF
TRBJ2-3,TRBV5-5,CASSLTQPSTDTQYF
TRBJ1-5,TRBV28,CASSSTGGPSHSNQPQHF
TRBJ2-2,TRBV9,CASSVSVIGRGAGELFF
TRBJ2-1,TRBV19,CASSLLAGVKVF
TRBJ2-7,TRBV9,CASSVDPGSYEQYF
TRBJ2-7,TRBV18,CASSPQDGSSYEQYF
TRBJ2-7,TRBV5-5,CASSLSQGPYEQYF
TRBJ1-2,TRBV12-3/TRBV12-4,CASSPGQDYGYTF
TRBJ2-5,TRBV5-6,CASSFTGGGETQYF
TRBJ2-3,TRBV29-1,CSVEVRVTSTDTQYF
TRBJ1-3,TRBV6-4,CASSPGTGNTIYF
TRBJ1-1,TRBV18,CASSQQGEAEAFF
TRBJ1-2,TRBV27,CATRNLVRGYTF
TRBJ2-6,TRBV30,CAWSPAGGGFGANVLTF
TRBJ2-5,TRBV20-1,CSASRSSGGRETQYF
TRBJ1-5,TRBV19,CASSIGYTDQPQHF
TRBJ2-7,TRBV4-1,CASSRRDREAREQYF
TRBJ2-7,TRBV5-4,CASSFGREAYEQYF
TRBJ2-7,TRBV3-1/TRBV3-2,CASSQDFGGSGNHEQYF
TRBJ2-1,TRBV11-2,CASSLLATNEQFF
TRBJ1-1,TRBV13,CASSPTGRTEAFF
TRBJ2-7,TRBV6-5,CASSYRSDRAYEQYF
TRBJ2-3,TRBV4-3,CASSQGPDTDTQYF
TRBJ1-1,TRBV7-8,CASSLMIGQNTEAFF
TRBJ2-7,TRBV19,CASSLKFLAEYEQYF
TRBJ2-2,TRBV15,CATSRDRGGGELFF
TRBJ1-6,TRBV9,CASSVARNSPLHF
TRBJ2-3,TRBV4-3,CASSQSPDSSLNTQYF